The present T cell receptor beta chain was sequenced within a study of beta chain features in type 1 diabetes (dated by TCRdb to 2016 to 2018). Broadly, across the study: No differences in mean age, gender distribution, total cell number or subset yield were found between patients and healthy donors. In the study, recently diagnosed type 1 diabetes patients and matched healthy donors were compared on the TCRB repertoires of their sorted circulating CD4+ T cell subsets. Regulatory and stem cell-like memory subsets were isolated from only 8 patients and roughly eight healthy donors, whereas naive and central memory subsets came from all 30 or so donors. A total of roughly 99 million sorted cells were examined across all samples, and the number of cells per subset was strongly correlated with RNA yield. What the authors observed across the whole study: Naive, central memory and regulatory TCRB repertoires appeared to be more similar among patients than among healthy donors. A moderate but significant shortening of TCRB CDR3 length was observed in type 1 diabetes patients in all four CD4+ subsets. Shorter templates might be favored by PCR, yet because patient and control samples were amplified and corrected together, any such skew would affect both groups equally. Fewer insertions and more nucleotide deletions at VDJ recombination sites were observed in patients with type 1 diabetes, implying thymic rearrangement abnormalities. Because small numbers of individuals were included in the HLA sub-analyses, any influence of HLA type on TCRB rearrangement was left unresolved. Sequencing cDNA rather than genomic DNA could over-represent highly expressing activated cells, although activation and CD3 levels did not differ between groups.

From each donor, a single peripheral blood sample of about 116 mL on average was drawn into heparinised tubes. A BD FACSAria II and a panel including CD45RO, CCR7, CD25, CD127, CD95 and CD27 were used to sort naive, central memory, regulatory and stem cell-like memory CD4+ T cells. Every sorted population had a purity above 95%. Right away, PBMCs were isolated by Lymphoprep density gradient centrifugation and were stained directly, with no culture step. To minimize batch effects, samples were stained and sorted in pairs, one healthy donor with one patient per experiment. All of the isolated RNA was reverse transcribed with the High Capacity cDNA Reverse Transcription Kit, so expressed TCRB transcripts were sequenced. Deep immunoSEQ sequencing was applied to naive, central memory and regulatory T cell samples, giving an average of about 3.4 million total reads per sample. After sorted cells were lysed in RLT buffer, RNA was extracted with DNase-treated RNeasy Micro or Mini kits, with the choice depending on cell number. To prevent cross-contamination, every cell subset was processed on its own, while patient and healthy donor samples were processed together. The immunoSEQ multiplex PCR was used to amplify TCRB sequences from cDNA, yielding 87-bp fragments that span the CDR3 region. Sequencing of the amplicons was performed on the Illumina HiSeq platform. Under the source paper's analysis protocol: Synthetic template baselines were used to correct PCR bias computationally, reads within Hamming distance 2 were collapsed together, and singletons that could not be merged were discarded. By aligning reads against IMGT, V, D and J genes, CDR3 length, and insertions or deletions at six rearrangement sites were assigned. Clonotype counts were normalized to sorted cell number within each subset before computing true diversity and Gini coefficients with the tcR R package. The overlap coefficient, calculated on TCRB nucleotide sequences, was used to measure repertoire sharing. TCRdb's version of the immuneACCESS table is confined to in-frame rearrangements and falls short of the full clone set. An unresolved V gene accounts for under half of the shortfall where checked; the remainder is of unknown origin. Clone size and V and J calls were adopted from that table, with D and trimming inferred from the DNA. Across this sample there are about 240,000 clones, with 27% seen only once. The ten largest account for around 4% of the sample.

This clone occurred a few times. The clone's antigen remains unknown. Nothing much larger sits one base from this clone, and base qualities are not available. V is reduced by 2 bases and J by 7 bases, leaving a spacing of 17 bases between them. The CDR3 numbers 14 residues from cysteine through phenylalanine. Just the 42-base CDR3 DNA is kept, in frame starting at base 1. The germline V gene (reference sequence) yields GTSNPN for CDR1 and SVGIG for CDR2. The sequence derives from a man aged 30 to 45 in good health. Sequences were obtained from central memory CD4+ T cells from blood. The V and J genes are TRBV30 and TRBJ1-1; there is no confident call for the D gene. The base sequence is TGTGCCTGGAGTTCTGGCCAGGCGGGAAGTGAAGCTTTCTTT. It translates to CAWSSGQAGSEAFF.